This T cell receptor beta chain came from a study of response to subunit inactivated influenza vaccine. Trimming shortened V by 11 bases and J by 5 bases, and 17 bases separated the two germline ends. The CDR3 length is 13 residues. Germline assignment: CDR1 SEHNR and CDR2 FQNEAQ (reference sequence). In this sample, this clonotype turned up a few times. The antigen remains unidentified. Points from the study as a whole: New T cells are recruited in small numbers by each seasonal influenza vaccination, according to the authors' suggestion.

From the RT-PCR reads, TCRdb called clonotypes with MiXCR, one entry per CDR3 protein. The data hold roughly 190,000 distinct CDR3 sequences, with 13% to 15% observed a single time. Material: CD8+ T cells sorted from PBMCs, obtained around 5 days after vaccination. This clonotype was obtained from a man in his forties or fifties who received an inactivated influenza vaccine. This chain links TRBV7-9 with TRBJ2-3; D possibly matches TRBD1 or TRBD2 (5 bases each). Here the CDR3 DNA reads TGTGCCTCGAAGGGGCGTGGGAGAGATACGCAGTATTTT. Translated: CASKGRGRDTQYF.